The source of this TCR beta chain is a study of response to subunit inactivated influenza vaccine (dated by TCRdb to 2017 to 2018). Study-wide context: Deep quantitative T cell receptor repertoire profiling was used in the study to track responses to a trivalent subunit inactivated influenza vaccine.

Overall study results and their limits: It was suggested by the authors that each seasonal influenza vaccination may recruit only a limited number of new T cells.

CDR1 and CDR2 are read off the germline V gene (reference sequence) as SGHKS and YYEKEE. There are 14 amino acids in the CDR3, from cysteine to phenylalanine inclusive. Only CDR3 DNA is held: 42 bases, read in frame from base 1. V is clipped by 2 bases and J by 0 bases, and the sequence between their germline boundaries is 8 bases long. The method behind the library was RT-PCR. Sequencing took place on an Illumina HiSeq 2500. TCRdb passed the public sequencing reads through fastp at Q25 and MiXCR, retaining productive beta sequences. Each entry merges the rows of one CDR3 protein and shows their most common DNA and genes. The sample includes 490,000 or so distinct CDR3 sequences, with around 8% observed a single time. Jointly, the top ten make up 10% to 15% of the sample. This clonotype appeared many times. It lacks a known antigen. One base away there is no much larger clone; base qualities are not given.

The receptor was isolated from a man aged 50 to 69 who received an inactivated influenza vaccine. Donor details come from another sample of the same person, matched by shared clones. The specimen was PBMCs from blood, collected 23 to 25 months after vaccination. The chain is encoded by TRBV5-5 joined to TRBJ1-2; a tentative D match to TRBD1 spans 5 bases. For the CDR3, the sequence is CASSFRDANYGYTF. In nucleotide form, the sequence is TGTGCCAGCAGCTTCAGGGACGCTAACTATGGCTACACCTTC.